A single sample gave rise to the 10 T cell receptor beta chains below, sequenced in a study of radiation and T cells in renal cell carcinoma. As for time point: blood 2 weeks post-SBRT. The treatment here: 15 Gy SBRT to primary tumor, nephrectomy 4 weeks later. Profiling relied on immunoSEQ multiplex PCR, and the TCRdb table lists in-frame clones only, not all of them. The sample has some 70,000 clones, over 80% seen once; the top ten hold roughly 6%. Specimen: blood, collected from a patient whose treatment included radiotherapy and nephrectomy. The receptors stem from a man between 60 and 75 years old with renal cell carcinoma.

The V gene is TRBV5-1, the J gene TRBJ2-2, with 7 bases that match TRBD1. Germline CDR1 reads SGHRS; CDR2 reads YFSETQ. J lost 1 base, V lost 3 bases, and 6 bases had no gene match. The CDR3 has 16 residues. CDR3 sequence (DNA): TGCGCCAGCAGCTCTCCGACAGGGTTGAACACCGGGGAGCTGTTTTTT. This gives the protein CASSSPTGLNTGELFF.

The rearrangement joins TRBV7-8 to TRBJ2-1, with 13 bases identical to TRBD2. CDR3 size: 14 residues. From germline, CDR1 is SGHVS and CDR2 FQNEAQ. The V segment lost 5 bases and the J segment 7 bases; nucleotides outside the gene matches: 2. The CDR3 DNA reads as TGTGCCAGCAGCGAGGGACTAGCGGGAAATGAGCAGTTCTTC. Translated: CASSEGLAGNEQFF.

As DNA, the CDR3 is TGTGCCAGCGTCACAGAGGCGGGGGGGCAGTATTTT. This translates into CASVTEAGGQYF. The chain carries TRBV6-5 and TRBJ2-3; 8 nucleotides match TRBD2. The germline V gene encodes CDR1 MNHEY and CDR2 SVGAGI. The junction had 9 bases not matched to a gene; V was cut back by 8 bases and J by 11 bases. This CDR3 has 12 residues.

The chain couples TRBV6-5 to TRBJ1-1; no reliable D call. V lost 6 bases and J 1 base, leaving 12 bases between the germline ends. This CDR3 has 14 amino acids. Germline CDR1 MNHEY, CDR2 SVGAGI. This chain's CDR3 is CASRPSTRNTEAFF. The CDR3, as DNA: TGTGCCAGCAGGCCATCGACACGGAACACTGAAGCTTTCTTT.

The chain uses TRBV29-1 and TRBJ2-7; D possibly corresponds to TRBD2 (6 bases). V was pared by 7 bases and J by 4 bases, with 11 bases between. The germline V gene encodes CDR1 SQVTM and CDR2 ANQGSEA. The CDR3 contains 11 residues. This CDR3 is CSDSGLYEQYF. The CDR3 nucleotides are TGCAGCGATAGCGGTTTATACGAGCAGTACTTC.

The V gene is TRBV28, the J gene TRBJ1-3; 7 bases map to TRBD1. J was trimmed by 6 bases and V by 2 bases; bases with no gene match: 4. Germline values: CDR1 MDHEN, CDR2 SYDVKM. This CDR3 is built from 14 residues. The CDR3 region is CASSLIQGLNTIYF. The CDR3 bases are TGTGCCAGCAGTTTAATACAGGGGCTAAACACCATATATTTT.

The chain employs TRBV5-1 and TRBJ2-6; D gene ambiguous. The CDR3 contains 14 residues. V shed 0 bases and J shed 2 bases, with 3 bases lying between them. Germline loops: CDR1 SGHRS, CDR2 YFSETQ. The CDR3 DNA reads TGCGCCAGCAGCTTGGACCCTGGGGCCAACGTCCTGACTTTC. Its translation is CASSLDPGANVLTF.

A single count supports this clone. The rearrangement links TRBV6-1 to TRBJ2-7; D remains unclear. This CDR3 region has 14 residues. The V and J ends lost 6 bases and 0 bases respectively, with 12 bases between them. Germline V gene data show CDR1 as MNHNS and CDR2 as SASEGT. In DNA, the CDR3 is TGTGCCAGCAGCATTAAGACGGGCTCCTACGAGCAGTACTTC. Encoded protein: CASSIKTGSYEQYF.

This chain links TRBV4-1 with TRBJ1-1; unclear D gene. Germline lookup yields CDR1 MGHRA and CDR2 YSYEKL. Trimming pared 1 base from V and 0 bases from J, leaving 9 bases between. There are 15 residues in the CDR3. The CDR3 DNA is TGCGCCAGCAGCCAAGTGGGCTCCTTGAACACTGAAGCTTTCTTT. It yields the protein CASSQVGSLNTEAFF.

CDR3 region: CAILSEAYEQYF. The CDR3 bases are TGTGCCATTCTTAGCGAGGCCTACGAGCAGTACTTC. The chain recombines TRBV10-3 with TRBJ2-7; D perhaps matches TRBD2 (5 bases). Trimming took off 9 bases at V and 2 bases at J, with 11 bases between the two ends. The CDR3 covers 12 residues. Germline-derived CDR1 and CDR2 are ENHRY and SYGVKD.